The text below deals with one T cell receptor beta chain. This sample stems from a study of blood T cell repertoires in COVID-19. Study as a whole: COVID-19 samples, acute and convalescent, were from the United States, Italy and Spain. T cells, B-cell-depleted T cells, or PBMCs provided the cDNA or gDNA that served as material.

The authors' processing: Researchers report that nucleated cell counts were estimated from reference gene primer amplification. Method: immunoSEQ multiplex PCR; TCRdb's copy keeps in-frame clones and lacks some. That table supplies the V and J calls and clone size; D and trimming were determined from the DNA. The sample includes about 280,000 clones, 85% of them seen just once. The sequence derives from a human donor in a cohort sampled during active COVID-19. The sequenced material came from peripheral blood.

The CDR3 nucleotides are TGTGCCAGTAGTATAGTATGGAGGAGCTCCTACAATGAGCAGTTCTTC. It encodes CASSIVWRSSYNEQFF. The chain uses TRBV19 and TRBJ2-1, with D maybe TRBD2 (5 bases). Trimming removed 1 base from V and 0 bases from J, with 10 bases in between. The CDR3 is made up of 16 amino acids. CDR1 is LNHDA and CDR2 is SQIVND in the germline V gene (reference sequence).